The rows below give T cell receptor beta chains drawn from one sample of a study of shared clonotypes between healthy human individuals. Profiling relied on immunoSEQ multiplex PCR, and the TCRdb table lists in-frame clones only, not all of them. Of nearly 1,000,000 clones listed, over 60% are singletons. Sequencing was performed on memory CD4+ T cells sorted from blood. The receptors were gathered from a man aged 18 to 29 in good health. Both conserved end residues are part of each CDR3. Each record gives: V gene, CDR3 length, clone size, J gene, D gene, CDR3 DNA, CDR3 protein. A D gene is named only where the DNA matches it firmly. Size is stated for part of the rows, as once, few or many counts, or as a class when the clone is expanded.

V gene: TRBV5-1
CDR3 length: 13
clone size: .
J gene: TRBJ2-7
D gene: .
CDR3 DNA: TGCGCCAGCAGCTTGGGCGCTCCCTACGAGCAGTACTTC
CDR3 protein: CASSLGAPYEQYF

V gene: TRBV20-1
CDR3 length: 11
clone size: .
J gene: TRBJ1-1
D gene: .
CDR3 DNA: TGCAGTTCGCAAATGAACACTGAAGCTTTCTTT
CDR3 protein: CSSQMNTEAFF

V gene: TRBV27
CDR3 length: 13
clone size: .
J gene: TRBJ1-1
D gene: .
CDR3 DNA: TGTGCCAGCAGTTTTACAGGGCAAACTGAAGCTTTCTTT
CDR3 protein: CASSFTGQTEAFF

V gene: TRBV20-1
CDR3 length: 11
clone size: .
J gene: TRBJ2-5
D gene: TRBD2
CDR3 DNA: TGCAGTGCCCGGGGGGAGGAGACCCAGTACTTC
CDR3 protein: CSARGEETQYF

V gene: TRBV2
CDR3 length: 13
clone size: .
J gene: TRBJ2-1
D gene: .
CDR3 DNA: TGTGCCAGCATGTTGGGCAGTAACAATGAGCAGTTCTTC
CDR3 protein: CASMLGSNNEQFF

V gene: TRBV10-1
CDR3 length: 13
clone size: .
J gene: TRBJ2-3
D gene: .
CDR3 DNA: TGCGCCAGCAGAAAAGGGGTGACAGATACGCAGTATTTT
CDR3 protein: CASRKGVTDTQYF

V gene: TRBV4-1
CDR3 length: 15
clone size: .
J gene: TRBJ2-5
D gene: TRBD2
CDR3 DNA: TGCGCCAGCAGTCAGCTAGCGGGGGGGCAAGAGACCCAGTACTTC
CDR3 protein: CASSQLAGGQETQYF

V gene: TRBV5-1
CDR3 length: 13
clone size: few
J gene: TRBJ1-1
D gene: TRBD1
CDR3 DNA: TGCGCCAGCAGCAACGGACAGGGCACTGAAGCTTTCTTT
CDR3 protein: CASSNGQGTEAFF

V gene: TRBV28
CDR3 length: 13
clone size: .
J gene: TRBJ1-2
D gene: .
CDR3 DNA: TGTGCCAGCGGGTCAGGGCGCCTCTATGGCTACACCTTC
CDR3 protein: CASGSGRLYGYTF

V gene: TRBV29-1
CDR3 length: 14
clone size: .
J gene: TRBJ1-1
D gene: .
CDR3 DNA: TGCAGCGCCGCCTTTTTGACCTGGAACACTGAAGCTTTCTTT
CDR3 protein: CSAAFLTWNTEAFF